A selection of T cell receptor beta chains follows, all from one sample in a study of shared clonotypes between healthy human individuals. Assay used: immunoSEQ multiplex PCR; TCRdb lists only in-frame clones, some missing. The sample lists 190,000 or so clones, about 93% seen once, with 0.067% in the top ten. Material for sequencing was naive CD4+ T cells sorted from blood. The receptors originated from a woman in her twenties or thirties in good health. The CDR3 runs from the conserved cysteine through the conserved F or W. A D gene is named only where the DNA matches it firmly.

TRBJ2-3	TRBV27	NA	CASSLMLGGHTDTQYF
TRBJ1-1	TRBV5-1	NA	CASKVSENTEAFF
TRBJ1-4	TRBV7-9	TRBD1	CASSGQTGDRTNEKLFF
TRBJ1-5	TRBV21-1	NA	CASSSSKAKDSNQPQHF
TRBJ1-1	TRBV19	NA	CASSLPSTTGKGTMNTEAFF
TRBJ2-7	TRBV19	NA	CASSIGPRDRGVLYEQYF
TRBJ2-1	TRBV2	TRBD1	CASSFRGTGMADEQFF
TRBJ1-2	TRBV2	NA	CASSESINYGYTF
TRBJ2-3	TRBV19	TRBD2	CASTSTGTSGRVTDTQYF
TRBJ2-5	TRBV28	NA	CASSHHGGRGYQETQYF
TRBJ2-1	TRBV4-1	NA	CASSQVGGGWSHEQFF
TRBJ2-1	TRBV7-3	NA	CASSPGSGRGLDEQFF
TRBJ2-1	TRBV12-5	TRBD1	CASGFSTGTGVYNEQFF
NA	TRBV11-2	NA	CASSLFHYEQYF
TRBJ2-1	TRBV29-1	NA	CSVEVVWGDRESEQFF
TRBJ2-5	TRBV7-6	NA	CASSRRGETQYF
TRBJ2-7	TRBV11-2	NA	CASSLAGIYEQYF
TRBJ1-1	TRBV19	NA	CASSLYTEAFF
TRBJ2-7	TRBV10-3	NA	CAISGGDTSSYEQYF
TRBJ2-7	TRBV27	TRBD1	CASSLGFGFGTGLNEQYF
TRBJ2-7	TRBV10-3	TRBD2	CATTGLAGAYEQYF
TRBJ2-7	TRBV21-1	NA	CASSNGDSYEQYF